This is a list of T cell receptor beta chains from one sample in a study of CD8 T cells in ankylosing spondylitis. Each CDR3 protein gets one entry after TCRdb re-called the 5' RACE reads with MiXCR. The data hold around 31,000 distinct CDR3 sequences, with 30% observed a single time. Sequenced input: synovial fluid, either unsorted or a sorted T cell fraction (not recorded which). These receptors originate from a male donor with ankylosing spondylitis. CDR3s include the opening cysteine and the closing phenylalanine or tryptophan. The D gene is left open where the match is weak. A row's size may be missing; if present it is once, few, many or a size class.

TRBJ2-1	-	-	TRBV7-9	CASSLRAKHNEQFF	TGTGCCAGCAGCTTAAGGGCAAAACACAATGAGCAGTTCTTC
TRBJ2-2	-	-	TRBV25-1	CASSDVRDTGELFF	TGTGCCAGCAGTGATGTAAGGGACACCGGGGAGCTGTTTTTT
TRBJ2-1	few	TRBD2	TRBV20-1	CSASSLAGSYNEQFF	TGCAGTGCTAGTTCCCTAGCGGGCTCCTACAATGAGCAGTTCTTC
TRBJ1-1	-	-	TRBV20-1	CSVTGLANTEAFF	TGCAGTGTAACAGGGTTAGCGAACACTGAAGCTTTCTTT
TRBJ2-2	-	-	TRBV4-1	CASSPQAFNTGELFF	TGCGCCAGCAGCCCGCAGGCTTTCAACACCGGGGAGCTGTTTTTT
TRBJ1-2	-	TRBD1	TRBV19	CASSISGQGFFGYTF	TGTGCCAGTAGTATATCCGGACAGGGCTTCTTTGGCTACACCTTC
TRBJ2-7	-	TRBD1	TRBV7-9	CASSSGQARYEQYF	TGTGCCAGCAGCTCCGGACAGGCGAGGTACGAGCAGTACTTC
TRBJ2-2	-	-	TRBV30	CAWTLGAFGELFF	TGTGCCTGGACCCTAGGGGCATTCGGGGAGCTGTTTTTT
TRBJ1-1	few	TRBD1	TRBV12-3/TRBV12-4	CASSLTGTYTEAFF	TGTGCCAGCAGTTTGACAGGGACATACACTGAAGCTTTCTTT
TRBJ2-1	-	TRBD1	TRBV11-2	CASLDGTAYNEQFF	TGTGCCAGCCTAGACGGGACAGCTTACAATGAGCAGTTCTTC
TRBJ1-2	many	TRBD1	TRBV29-1	CSVDPGWDSVQYGYTF	TGCAGCGTTGATCCAGGGTGGGACAGCGTTCAGTATGGCTACACCTTC
TRBJ1-1	-	-	TRBV7-9	CASSLGGRGRTEAFF	TGTGCCAGCAGCTTAGGGGGCAGGGGACGGACTGAAGCTTTCTTT
TRBJ1-1	few	-	TRBV7-6	CASSVEMNTEAFF	TGTGCCAGCAGCGTCGAGATGAACACTGAAGCTTTCTTT
TRBJ2-5	-	-	TRBV11-2	CASSVVFQETQYF	TGTGCCAGCAGTGTAGTATTCCAAGAGACCCAGTACTTC
TRBJ2-5	-	-	TRBV24-1	CATSEPDSMHQETQYF	TGTGCCACCAGTGAACCGGACAGTATGCACCAAGAGACCCAGTACTTC
TRBJ1-5	-	-	TRBV20-1	CSAARGPDGDYRPQHF	TGCAGTGCCGCACGAGGACCGGACGGTGACTATCGGCCCCAGCATTTT
TRBJ1-5	-	-	TRBV10-2	CASSDGGYQPQHF	TGCGCCAGCAGTGATGGCGGATATCAGCCCCAGCATTTT
TRBJ2-1	few	TRBD2	TRBV5-1	CASGGTSGGAEQFF	TGCGCCAGCGGCGGGACTAGCGGAGGGGCGGAGCAGTTCTTC
TRBJ2-7	-	TRBD1	TRBV7-9	CASSTGTGVVGF	TGTGCCAGCAGCACCGGGACAGGGGTAGTGGGCTTC
TRBJ2-5	-	-	TRBV24-1	CATSDPGQGETQYF	TGTGCCACCAGTGATCCTGGACAAGGGGAGACCCAGTACTTC
TRBJ2-1	-	-	TRBV5-4	CASSLGWGNEQFF	TGTGCCAGCAGTCTGGGATGGGGAAATGAGCAGTTCTTC
TRBJ1-2	few	-	TRBV7-9	CASMVLKGYTF	TGTGCCAGCATGGTCCTGAAGGGCTACACCTTC
TRBJ1-1	-	-	TRBV30	CAWSVFGGTEAFF	TGTGCCTGGAGTGTATTCGGGGGCACTGAAGCTTTCTTT
TRBJ2-5	many	TRBD1	TRBV24-1	CATSDPNPQGIEQETQYF	TGTGCCACCAGTGATCCAAACCCACAGGGGATCGAGCAAGAGACCCAGTACTTC
TRBJ2-4	few	TRBD1	TRBV30	CAWSPRQGGDDEGAKNIQYF	TGTGCCTGGAGTCCTCGACAGGGTGGGGACGATGAGGGAGCCAAAAACATTCAGTACTTC
TRBJ2-2	-	-	TRBV7-8	CASTLARANTGELFF	TGTGCCAGCACGTTGGCCAGGGCCAACACCGGGGAGCTGTTTTTT
TRBJ1-5	-	-	TRBV15	CGILGDDALCSNQPQHF	TGTGGCATCTTGGGGGATGATGCACTGTGTAGCAATCAGCCCCAGCATTTT
TRBJ2-2	-	-	TRBV7-9	CASRIKTNTGELFF	TGTGCCAGCAGAATTAAAACGAACACCGGGGAGCTGTTTTTT
TRBJ2-7	-	-	TRBV7-9	CASSPTYEQYF	TGTGCCAGCAGTCCAACCTACGAGCAGTACTTC
TRBJ1-5	many	-	TRBV7-8	CASSSWTGYSNQPQHF	TGTGCCAGCAGCTCCTGGACCGGTTATAGCAATCAGCCCCAGCATTTT
TRBJ2-7	medium-sized	TRBD1	TRBV19	CASSIQGTVDSYEQYF	TGTGCCAGTAGTATTCAAGGGACAGTGGATAGCTACGAGCAGTACTTC
TRBJ2-7	-	-	TRBV19	CASSQRGYEQYF	TGTGCCAGTAGTCAACGGGGCTACGAGCAGTACTTC
TRBJ2-2	-	-	TRBV27	CASSSRQGGPTSFF	TGTGCCAGCAGTTCCCGACAGGGAGGGCCCACGTCGTTTTTT
TRBJ2-1	many	-	TRBV7-8	CASSLELTGNEQFF	TGTGCCAGCAGCTTAGAACTGACCGGGAATGAGCAGTTCTTC
TRBJ2-1	medium-sized	-	TRBV14	CASSQGGAGQFF	TGTGCCAGCAGCCAAGGAGGGGCTGGCCAGTTCTTC